A single T cell receptor (beta chain) is shown here with its context. These data belong to a study of OX40 agonist ivuxolimab in advanced cancers. TCRdb's table, derived via immunoSEQ multiplex PCR, lists solely in-frame clones and lacks some. The table lists some 50,000 clones, over 80% of them singletons. Trimming stripped 0 bases from V and 0 bases from J, with 9 bases between. Germline CDR1 reads SGHRS; CDR2 reads YFSETQ. The CDR3 is 15 residues long. V is TRBV5-1 and J is TRBJ1-1; D remains unclear. This TCR derives from an adult with an advanced solid tumor such as melanoma, head and neck, liver or kidney cancer. The sample here was CD4+ or CD8+ T cells sorted from blood, taken in a trial of the OX40 agonist ivuxolimab. CDR3 residues: CASSLALHMNTEAFF. CDR3 coding DNA: TGCGCCAGCAGCTTGGCTCTGCATATGAACACTGAAGCTTTCTTT.